A single sample is the source of the 8 T cell receptor beta chains below, sequenced in a study of T cells in Graves' hyperthyroidism and ophthalmopathy (dated by TCRdb to between 2018 and 2021). The library was generated by multiplex PCR. Sequencing was carried out with an Illumina HiSeq 2000. Amplification of TCR beta CDR3 regions was carried out from RNA transcripts. A first-round RT-PCR of the TCR CDR3 used the HTBI primer set with the Qiagen OneStep RT-PCR kit. TCRdb trimmed the raw reads at Q25, called clones with MiXCR and kept productive beta chains. Records with the same CDR3 protein are collapsed into one entry carrying the most frequent genes and DNA. Present in this sample are under 300,000 distinct CDR3 sequences, about 14% of which were seen just once. The ten biggest clones cover about 8% of the sample. The sample consisted of blood. The receptors originated from a woman in her twenties or thirties with Graves' hyperthyroidism that later progressed to Graves' ophthalmopathy.

This clonotype was observed a few times. CDR3 sequence: CASRTGLSGELFF. The CDR3 DNA reads as TGTGCCAGTCGAACAGGGTTGTCCGGGGAGCTGTTTTTT. The chain links TRBV7-8 to TRBJ2-2, with D possibly being TRBD1 (6 bases). CDR3 size: 13 residues. With 9 bases removed from V and 6 bases from J, the gap between germline ends came to 14 bases. CDR1 and CDR2 (germline): SGHVS, FQNEAQ. The full variable domain, with the rest looked up from reference TRBV7-8 and TRBJ2-2, is GAGVSQSPRYKVAKRGQDVALRCDPISGHVSLFWYQQALGQGPEFLTYFQNEAQLDKSGLPSDRFFAERPEGSVSTLKIQRTQQEDSAVYLCASRTGLSGELFFGEGSRLTVL.

This clonotype has just a few counts. The chain has TRBV11-3 and TRBJ2-2; TRBD1 agrees at 7 bases. Germline assignment: CDR1 SGHNT and CDR2 YENEEA. This CDR3 is built from 16 residues. Unmatched junction bases numbered 6, after V lost 2 bases and J lost 3 bases. The CDR3: CASSLRGTADTGELFF. CDR3 bases: TGTGCCAGCAGCTTAAGGGGGACAGCGGACACCGGGGAGCTGTTTTTT.

This clonotype was detected many times. This chain links TRBV7-9 with TRBJ2-3; no clear D. This CDR3 contains 14 residues. V lost 3 bases to trimming and J lost 0 bases, with 7 bases between them. The germline V gene encodes CDR1 SEHNR and CDR2 FQNEAQ (reference sequence). CDR3 DNA sequence: TGTGCCAGCAGCTTGGACCATAGCACAGATACGCAGTATTTT. This encodes CASSLDHSTDTQYF.

The rearrangement uses TRBV7-9 and TRBJ2-2, with D possibly TRBD2 on 5 matching bases. The CDR3 covers 13 residues. Germline values: CDR1 SEHNR, CDR2 FQNEAQ (reference sequence). V dropped 6 bases and J dropped 7 bases, with 12 bases sitting between them. As DNA, the CDR3 is TGTGCCAGCAGACAAACCCGGGACGGGGAGCTGTTTTTT. This translates into CASRQTRDGELFF.

V and J are TRBV27 and TRBJ2-4; D unclear. The CDR3 is 9 amino acids. The germline V gene encodes CDR1 MNHEY and CDR2 SMNVEV (reference sequence). V was trimmed by 11 bases and J by 11 bases, leaving 10 bases between them. Here the CDR3 reads CAPPKVQYF. As DNA, the CDR3 is TGTGCCCCCCCAAAGGTTCAGTACTTC.

The V call is TRBV19, the J call TRBJ2-3; 12 nucleotides align to TRBD2. This CDR3 comprises 17 residues. From germline, CDR1 is LNHDA and CDR2 SQIVND (reference sequence). The trim removed 3 bases at V and 6 bases at J, leaving 10 bases unmatched. CDR3 in DNA: TGTGCCAGTAGTATCAGGCGGCTAGCGGGAGGGGCCGATACGCAGTATTTT. It specifies CASSIRRLAGGADTQYF.

Ten or more counts support this clonotype. The chain uses TRBV4-2 and TRBJ2-1; the D gene is possibly TRBD2 (6 bases). The CDR3 is 14 residues long. V was trimmed by 1 base and J by 6 bases, leaving 10 bases between them. Germline CDR1 and CDR2: LGHNA and YNFKEQ. DNA for the CDR3: TGTGCCAGCAGCCAAGGAGCTAGCGCCAATGAGCAGTTCTTC. Residues: CASSQGASANEQFF.

The CDR3 DNA is TGCAGCGCCTCGAGCGGGGCGAACACCGGGGAGCTGTTTTTT. Its protein is CSASSGANTGELFF. V is TRBV29-1 and J is TRBJ2-2; 7 bases fit TRBD2. V lost 7 bases and J lost 0; bases outside the gene matches: 5. Germline V CDR1 and CDR2: SQVTM, ANQGSEA. The CDR3 loop spans 14 amino acids.